This is a list of T cell receptor beta chains from one sample in a study of cytomegalovirus exposure and HLA in healthy donors. Repertoires were generated with immunoSEQ multiplex PCR, while TCRdb's copy carries only in-frame clones and drops some. In the table there are 150,000 to 200,000 clones, approximately 80% of which are singletons. The sample comprised PBMCs. The receptors derive from a man aged 18 to 35 in good health and CMV-seronegative. CDR3s include the opening cysteine and the closing phenylalanine or tryptophan.

NA,TRBV27,CASSLKLRGQSYEQYF
TRBJ2-2,TRBV27,CASSFYSSGRDTGELFF
TRBJ1-1,TRBV19,CASSSFRAGVTEAFF
TRBJ2-7,TRBV7-9,CASSLSGTRTYEQYF
TRBJ1-2,TRBV29-1,CSVGGTSNYGYTF
TRBJ2-1,TRBV29-1,CSGWGGEGNEQFF
TRBJ2-3,TRBV30,CAWNFIDTQYF
TRBJ2-1,TRBV6-1,CATTKGLDEQFF
TRBJ2-4,TRBV5-1,CASRVAGGPTKNIQYF
TRBJ2-7,TRBV5-8,CASSISTASYEQYF
TRBJ1-6,TRBV7-9,CASSPGGTENSPLHF
TRBJ1-5,TRBV10-3,CAISESTGGNQPQHF
TRBJ2-4,TRBV7-2,CASSPSRGENIQYF
TRBJ2-7,TRBV7-6,CASSGTGSSYEQYF
TRBJ1-5,TRBV19,CASSGTINQPQHF
TRBJ2-1,TRBV6-1,CASNSVASNYNEQFF
TRBJ1-3,TRBV15,CATSREGTPGNTIYF
TRBJ2-1,TRBV5-4,CASSGGTSASYNEQFF
TRBJ2-1,TRBV2,CASSEGLAVRNEQFF
TRBJ2-1,TRBV4-3,CASSARWERAYNEQFF
TRBJ2-7,TRBV7-7,CASSLGTGSAEQYF
TRBJ2-7,TRBV6-5,CASSYKFSGSYEQYF
TRBJ1-1,TRBV19,CASSARRLNTEAFF
NA,TRBV28,CASSTSGYEQYF
TRBJ1-5,TRBV6-5,CASSPGQGDLQPQHF
TRBJ2-5,TRBV2,CASSIEGGQETQYF
TRBJ2-5,TRBV7-7,CASSLIQGQETQYF
TRBJ1-2,TRBV13,CASSLGRRQADYGYTF
TRBJ1-6,TRBV6-1,CASREESGDNSPLHF
TRBJ1-1,TRBV18,CASSPTENEAFF
TRBJ2-2,TRBV28,CASSSRPQDSNTGELFF
TRBJ1-1,TRBV27,CASSLPGGSTEAFF
TRBJ2-5,TRBV9,CASSARQGGETQYF
TRBJ1-5,TRBV28,CASSKRYSNQPQHF
TRBJ2-3,TRBV14,CASSLKGGGDWTDTQYF